One T cell receptor beta chain is described in this entry. No antigen is known for it. Produced via immunoSEQ multiplex PCR; TCRdb's table is partial and in-frame only. This sample yields 150,000 to 180,000 clones, of which 90% are seen a single time; approximately 17% belongs to the top ten. This entry is derived from a study of T cell responses to AZD1222 COVID-19 vaccine. This CDR3 region has 18 residues. Trimming at V came to 0 bases and at J to 1 base, leaving 9 bases not matched to a gene. CDR1 is MGHRA and CDR2 is YSYEKL in the germline V gene. The study, taken as a whole, reports: A reported finding is that nearly half of spike-specific TCRs target unmutated variant regions. Clonal diversity was possibly underestimated, and white British individuals and females predominated among donors. Without day 14 samples, only post-peak T cell repertoires were studied.

The TCR comes from an adult in good health. The input for sequencing was peripheral blood, taken on day 0 of AZD1222 vaccination. The rearrangement joins TRBV4-1 to TRBJ1-1; 9 nucleotides agree with TRBD1. The CDR3 sequence is CASSQEGQGRSGNTEAFF. The CDR3 DNA sequence: TGCGCCAGCAGCCAAGAAGGACAGGGGAGGAGTGGGAACACTGAAGCTTTCTTT.